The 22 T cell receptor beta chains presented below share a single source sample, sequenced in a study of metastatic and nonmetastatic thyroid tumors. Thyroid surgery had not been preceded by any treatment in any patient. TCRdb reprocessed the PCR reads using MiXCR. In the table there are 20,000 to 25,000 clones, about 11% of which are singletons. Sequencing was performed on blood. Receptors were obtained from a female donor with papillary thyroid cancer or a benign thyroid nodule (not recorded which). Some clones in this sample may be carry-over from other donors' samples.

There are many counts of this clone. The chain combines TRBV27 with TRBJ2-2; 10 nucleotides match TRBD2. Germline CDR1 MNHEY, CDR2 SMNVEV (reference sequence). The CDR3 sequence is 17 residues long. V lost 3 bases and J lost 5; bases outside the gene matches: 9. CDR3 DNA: TGTGCCAGCAGTTTTAGGGGCCTAGCGGGAGCAACCGGGGAGCTGTTTTTT. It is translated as CASSFRGLAGATGELFF.

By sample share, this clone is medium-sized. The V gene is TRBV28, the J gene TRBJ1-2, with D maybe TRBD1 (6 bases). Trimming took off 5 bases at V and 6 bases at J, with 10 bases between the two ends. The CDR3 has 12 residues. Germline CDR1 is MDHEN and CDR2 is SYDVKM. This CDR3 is CASSRQVNGYTF. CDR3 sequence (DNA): TGTGCCAGCAGTAGACAGGTGAATGGCTACACCTTC.

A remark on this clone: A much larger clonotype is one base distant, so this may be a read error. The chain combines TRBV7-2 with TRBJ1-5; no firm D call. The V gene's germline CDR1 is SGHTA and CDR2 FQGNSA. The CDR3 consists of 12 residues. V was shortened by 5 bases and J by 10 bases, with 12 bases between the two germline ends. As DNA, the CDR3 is TGTGCCAGCAGCCACTCCTCCGATCCCCAGCATTTT. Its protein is CASSHSSDPQHF.

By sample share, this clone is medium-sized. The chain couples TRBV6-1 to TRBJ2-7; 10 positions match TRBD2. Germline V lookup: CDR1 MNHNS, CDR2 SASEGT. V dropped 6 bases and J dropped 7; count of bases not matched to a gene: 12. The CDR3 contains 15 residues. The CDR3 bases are TGTGCCAGCAGGGCAGGAGCGGGAGGGCTAGAGGAGCAGTACTTC. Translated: CASRAGAGGLEEQYF.

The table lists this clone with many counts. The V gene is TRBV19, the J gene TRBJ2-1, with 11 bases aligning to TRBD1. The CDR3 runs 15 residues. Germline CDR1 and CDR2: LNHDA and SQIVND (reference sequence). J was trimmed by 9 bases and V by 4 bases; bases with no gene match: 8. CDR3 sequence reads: CASSTWTGGRGEQFF. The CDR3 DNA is TGTGCCAGTAGTACCTGGACAGGGGGCCGGGGTGAGCAGTTCTTC.

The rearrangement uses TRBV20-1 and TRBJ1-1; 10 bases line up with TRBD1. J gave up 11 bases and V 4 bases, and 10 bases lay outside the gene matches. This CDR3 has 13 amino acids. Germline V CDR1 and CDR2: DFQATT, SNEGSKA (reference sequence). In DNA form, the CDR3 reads TGCAGTGCTAAGTCGACAGGGGGCGAGTGGGCTTTCTTT. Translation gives CSAKSTGGEWAFF.

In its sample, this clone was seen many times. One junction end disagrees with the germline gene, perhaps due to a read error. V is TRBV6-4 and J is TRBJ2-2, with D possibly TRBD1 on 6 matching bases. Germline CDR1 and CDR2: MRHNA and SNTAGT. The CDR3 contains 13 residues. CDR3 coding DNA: TGTGCCAGCGGTGACAGGCACACCGGGGAGCTGTTTTTT. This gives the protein CASGDRHTGELFF.

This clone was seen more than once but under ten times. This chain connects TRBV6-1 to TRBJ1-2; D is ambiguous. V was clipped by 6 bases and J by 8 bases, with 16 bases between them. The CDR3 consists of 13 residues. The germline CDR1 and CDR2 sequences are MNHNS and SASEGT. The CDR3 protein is CASRPGVGAGYTF. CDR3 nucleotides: TGTGCCAGCAGACCAGGAGTGGGAGCGGGCTACACCTTC.

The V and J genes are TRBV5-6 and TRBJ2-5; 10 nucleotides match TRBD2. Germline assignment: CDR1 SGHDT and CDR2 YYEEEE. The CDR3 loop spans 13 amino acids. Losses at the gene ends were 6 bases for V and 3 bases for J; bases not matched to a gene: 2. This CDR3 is CASNLAGEETQYF. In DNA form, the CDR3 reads TGTGCCAGCAACCTAGCGGGAGAAGAGACCCAGTACTTC.

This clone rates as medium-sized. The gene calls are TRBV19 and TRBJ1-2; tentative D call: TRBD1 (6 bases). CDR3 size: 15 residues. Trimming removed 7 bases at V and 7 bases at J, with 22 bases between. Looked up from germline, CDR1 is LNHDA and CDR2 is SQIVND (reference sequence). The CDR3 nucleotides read TGTGCCAGTACCATAGGGTCCAACAGGGCTCGTGGCTACACCTTC. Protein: CASTIGSNRARGYTF.

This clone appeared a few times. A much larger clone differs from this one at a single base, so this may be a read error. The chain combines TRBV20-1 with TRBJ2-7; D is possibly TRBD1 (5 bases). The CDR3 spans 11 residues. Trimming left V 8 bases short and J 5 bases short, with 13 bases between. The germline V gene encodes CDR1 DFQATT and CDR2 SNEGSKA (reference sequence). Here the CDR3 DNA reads TGCAGTACACTGACAGCCCACGAGCAGTACTTC. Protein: CSTLTAHEQYF.

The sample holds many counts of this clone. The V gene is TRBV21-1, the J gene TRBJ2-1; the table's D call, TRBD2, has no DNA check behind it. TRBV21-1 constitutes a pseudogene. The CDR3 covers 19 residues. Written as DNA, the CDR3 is TGTGCCAGCAGCTTCCGTCCCACTAGCGGGAGCCGTCAGTCGGTTGAGCAGTTCTTC. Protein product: CASSFRPTSGSRQSVEQFF.

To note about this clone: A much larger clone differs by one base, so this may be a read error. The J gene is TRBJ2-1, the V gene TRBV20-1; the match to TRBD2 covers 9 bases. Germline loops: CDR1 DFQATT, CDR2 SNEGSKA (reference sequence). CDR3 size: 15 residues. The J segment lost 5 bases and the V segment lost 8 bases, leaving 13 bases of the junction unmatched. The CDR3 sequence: CSTRGGTSNHNEQFF. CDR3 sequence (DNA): TGCAGTACACGGGGCGGGACTAGCAATCACAATGAGCAGTTCTTC.

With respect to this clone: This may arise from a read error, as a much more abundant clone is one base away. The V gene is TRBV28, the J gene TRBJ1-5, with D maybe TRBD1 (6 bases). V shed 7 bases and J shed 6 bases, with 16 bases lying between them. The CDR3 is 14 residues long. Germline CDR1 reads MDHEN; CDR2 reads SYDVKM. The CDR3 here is CASKGHGVSQPQHF. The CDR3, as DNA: TGTGCCAGCAAGGGACATGGGGTTAGTCAGCCCCAGCATTTT.

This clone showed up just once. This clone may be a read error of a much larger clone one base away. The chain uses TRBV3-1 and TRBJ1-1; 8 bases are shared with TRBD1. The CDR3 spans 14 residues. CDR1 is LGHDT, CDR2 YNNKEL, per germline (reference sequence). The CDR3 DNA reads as TGTGCCAACAGCCAGGACAGGGAATTCGCGTTGGCTTTCTTT. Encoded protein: CANSQDREFALAFF.

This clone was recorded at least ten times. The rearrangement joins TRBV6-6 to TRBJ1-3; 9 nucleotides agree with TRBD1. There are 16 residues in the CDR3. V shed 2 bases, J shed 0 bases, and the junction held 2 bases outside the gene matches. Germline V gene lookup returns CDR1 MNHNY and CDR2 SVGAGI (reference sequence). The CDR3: CASSYGTGPSGNTIYF. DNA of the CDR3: TGTGCCAGCAGTTACGGGACAGGGCCCTCTGGAAACACCATATATTTT.

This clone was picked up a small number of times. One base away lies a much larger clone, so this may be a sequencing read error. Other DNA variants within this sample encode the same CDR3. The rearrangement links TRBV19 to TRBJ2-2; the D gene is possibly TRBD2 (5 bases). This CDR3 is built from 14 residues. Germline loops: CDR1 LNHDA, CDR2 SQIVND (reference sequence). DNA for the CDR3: TGTGCCAGTAGTATAGGTGAGAACACCGGGGAGCTGTTCTTT. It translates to CASSIGENTGELFF.

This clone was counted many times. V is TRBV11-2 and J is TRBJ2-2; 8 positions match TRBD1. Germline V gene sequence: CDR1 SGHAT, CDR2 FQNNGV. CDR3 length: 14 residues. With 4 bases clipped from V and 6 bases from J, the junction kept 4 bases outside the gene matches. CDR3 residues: CASSWGQAPGELFF. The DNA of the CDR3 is TGTGCCAGCAGCTGGGGACAGGCTCCCGGGGAGCTGTTTTTT.

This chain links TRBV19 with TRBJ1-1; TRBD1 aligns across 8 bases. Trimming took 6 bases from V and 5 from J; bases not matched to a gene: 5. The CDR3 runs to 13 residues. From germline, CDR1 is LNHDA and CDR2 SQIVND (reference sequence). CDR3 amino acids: CASSGQGRTEAFF. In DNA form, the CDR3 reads TGTGCCAGTAGCGGACAGGGCAGAACTGAAGCTTTCTTT.

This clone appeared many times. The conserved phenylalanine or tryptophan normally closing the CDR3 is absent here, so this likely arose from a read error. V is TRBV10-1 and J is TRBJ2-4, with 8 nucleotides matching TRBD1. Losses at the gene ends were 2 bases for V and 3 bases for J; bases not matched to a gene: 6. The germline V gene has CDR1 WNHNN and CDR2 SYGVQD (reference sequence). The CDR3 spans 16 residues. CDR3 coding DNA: TGCGCCAGCAGTGAGGGCAGGGGGCAGGTCAAAAACATTCAGTACTCC. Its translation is CASSEGRGQVKNIQYS.

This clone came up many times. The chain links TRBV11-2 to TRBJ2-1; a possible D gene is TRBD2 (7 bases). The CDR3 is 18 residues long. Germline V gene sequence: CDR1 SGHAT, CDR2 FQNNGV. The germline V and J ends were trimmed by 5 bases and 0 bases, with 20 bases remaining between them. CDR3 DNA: TGTGCCAGCAGCCTCCAGGAGGGGGGGCCGTCCTCCTACAATGAGCAGTTCTTC. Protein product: CASSLQEGGPSSYNEQFF.

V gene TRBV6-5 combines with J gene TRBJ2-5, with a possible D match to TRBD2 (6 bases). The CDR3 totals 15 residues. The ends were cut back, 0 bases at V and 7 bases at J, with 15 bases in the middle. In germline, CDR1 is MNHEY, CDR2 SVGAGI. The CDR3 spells CASSYSIRHSGTQYF. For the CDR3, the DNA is TGTGCCAGCAGTTACTCGATCAGGCATAGCGGGACCCAGTACTTC.